This T cell receptor (beta chain) came from a study of immune reconstitution after stem cell transplant in scleroderma. The table lists this clonotype with a few counts. CDR1 and CDR2 (germline): LGHNA, YNFKEQ. Losses at the gene ends were 4 bases for V and 2 bases for J; bases not matched to a gene: 10. This CDR3 contains 16 residues. Using its own MiXCR run on the RT-PCR reads, TCRdb lists one record per CDR3 protein. The sample consists of 2,000 or so distinct CDR3 sequences, roughly 15% of them appearing once. The rearrangement joins TRBV4-2 to TRBJ1-1; 7 bases align to TRBD1. The sequence was obtained from a female donor with systemic sclerosis. Sampling took place before or after autologous hematopoietic stem cell transplantation (not recorded which). CDR3 DNA: TGTGCCAGCAGCCCTCGGTTGACAGGGCTTAACACTGAAGCTTTCTTT. This sequence encodes CASSPRLTGLNTEAFF.